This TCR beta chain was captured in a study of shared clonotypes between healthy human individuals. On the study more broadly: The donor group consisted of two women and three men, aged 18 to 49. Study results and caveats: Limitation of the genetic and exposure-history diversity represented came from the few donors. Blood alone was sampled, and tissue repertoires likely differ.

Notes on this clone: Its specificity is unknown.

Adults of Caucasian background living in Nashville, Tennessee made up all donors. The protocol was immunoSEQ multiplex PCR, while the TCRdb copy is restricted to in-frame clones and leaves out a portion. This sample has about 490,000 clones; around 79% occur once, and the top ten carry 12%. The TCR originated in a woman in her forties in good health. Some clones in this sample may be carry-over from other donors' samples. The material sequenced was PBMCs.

The chain's CDR3 is CASKRLGQGGTDTQYF. In DNA form, the CDR3 reads TGTGCCAGCAAACGACTGGGACAGGGGGGCACAGATACGCAGTATTTT. The rearrangement links TRBV27 to TRBJ2-3, with TRBD1 matching over 11 bases. Germline V gene lookup returns CDR1 MNHEY and CDR2 SMNVEV (reference sequence). There are 16 residues in the CDR3. The J segment lost 1 base and the V segment lost 7 bases, leaving 7 bases of the junction unmatched.